This TCR beta chain was captured in a study of T cells in Graves' hyperthyroidism and ophthalmopathy. Whole-study context: The initial diagnosis was the point when peripheral blood was collected, ahead of any treatment.

This CDR3 is built from 15 residues. With 4 bases removed from V and 3 bases from J, the gap between germline ends came to 15 bases. Germline values: CDR1 LGHDT, CDR2 YNNKEL (reference sequence). Using RNA transcripts as the source, TCR beta CDR3 regions were amplified. First-round RT-PCR with HTBI primers amplified the TCR CDR3 region. TCRdb independently ran MiXCR on the multiplex PCR reads; one entry per CDR3 protein. This table holds some 360,000 distinct CDR3 sequences, 15% to 20% found once. The sequence was collected from a woman between 40 and 55 years old with Graves' ophthalmopathy. The J gene is TRBJ2-5, the V gene TRBV3-1; D remains ambiguous. Sample: blood. The CDR3 nucleotides are TGTGCCAGCAGCCTGACGGTACCTTCGAAAGAGACCCAGTACTTC. This sequence encodes CASSLTVPSKETQYF.